This T cell receptor (beta chain) stems from a study of T cells after yellow fever vaccination. Study context: Preparation used SMART-Seq v4 Ultra Low Input for the low-cell-number fractions. Study outcomes and limitations: Few clonotypes appeared in both CD4 and CD8 compartments. Most primary-vaccination clones reappeared after the booster (96% CD4, around 88% CD8). Repertoires obtained by FACS sorting could include abundant clonotypes that entered as contaminants from the bulk population.

TCRdb recomputed calls from the 5' RACE reads with MiXCR, one row per CDR3 protein. The data contain hundreds of thousands of distinct CDR3 sequences, roughly an eighth of them singletons. This clonotype has ten or more counts. Its target is not known. Per the germline V gene, CDR1 is SGHRS and CDR2 is YFSETQ. The CDR3 extends over 14 amino acids. V lost 6 bases, J lost 5 bases, and 5 bases stayed unmatched. This chain uses TRBV5-1 with TRBJ2-5; 12 nucleotides agree with TRBD1. Here the sequenced sample was PBMCs, taken on the day of the yellow fever booster vaccination. This sequence was found in a man aged 30-40 years who received the YFV17D yellow fever vaccine. The CDR3 nucleotides read TGCGCCAGCACCGGGACAGGGGGCCGGGAGACCCAGTACTTC. Protein: CASTGTGGRETQYF.